This T cell receptor beta chain was profiled in a study of T cell responses to AZD1222 COVID-19 vaccine. Using immunoSEQ multiplex PCR, the repertoire was profiled, and TCRdb retains in-frame clones only, with some absent. The table lists around 140,000 clones, about 91% of them singletons. This CDR3 is 17 amino acids long. CDR1 is MDHEN and CDR2 is SYDVKM in the germline V gene. Trimming cost V 2 bases and J 0 bases, with 14 bases left between them. The sample holds one count of this clone. The input for sequencing was peripheral blood, taken on day 0 of AZD1222 vaccination. This receptor was identified in an adult in good health. This chain joins TRBV28 and TRBJ1-5; D gene ambiguous. CDR3 residues: CASSLHRWGYSNQPQHF. The CDR3 DNA sequence: TGTGCCAGCAGTTTACACCGATGGGGTTATAGCAATCAGCCCCAGCATTTT.